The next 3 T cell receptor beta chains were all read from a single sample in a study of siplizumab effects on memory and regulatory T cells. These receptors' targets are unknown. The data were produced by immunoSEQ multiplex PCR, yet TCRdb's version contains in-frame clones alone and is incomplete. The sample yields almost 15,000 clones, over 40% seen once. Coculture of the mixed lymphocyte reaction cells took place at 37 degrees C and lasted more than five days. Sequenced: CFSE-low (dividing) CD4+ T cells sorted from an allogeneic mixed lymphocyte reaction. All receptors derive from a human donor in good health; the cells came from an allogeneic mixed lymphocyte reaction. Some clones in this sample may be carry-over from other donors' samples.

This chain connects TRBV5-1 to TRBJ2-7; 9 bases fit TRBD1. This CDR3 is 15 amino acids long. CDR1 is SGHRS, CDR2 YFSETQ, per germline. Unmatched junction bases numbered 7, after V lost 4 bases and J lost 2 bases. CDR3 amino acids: CASSGDRETTYEQYF. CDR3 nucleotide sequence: TGCGCCAGCAGCGGGGACAGGGAAACTACCTACGAGCAGTACTTC.

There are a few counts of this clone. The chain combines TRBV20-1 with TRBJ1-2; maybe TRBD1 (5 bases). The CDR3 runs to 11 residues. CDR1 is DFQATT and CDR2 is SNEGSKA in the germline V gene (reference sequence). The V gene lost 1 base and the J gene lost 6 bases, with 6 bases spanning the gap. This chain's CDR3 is CSARVGDGYTF. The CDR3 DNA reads TGCAGTGCTAGAGTGGGGGATGGCTACACCTTC.

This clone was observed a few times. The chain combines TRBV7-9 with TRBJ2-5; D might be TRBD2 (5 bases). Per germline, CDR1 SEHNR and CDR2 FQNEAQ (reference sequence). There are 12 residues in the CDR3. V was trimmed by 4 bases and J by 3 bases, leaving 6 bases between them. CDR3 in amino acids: CASSSGEETQYF. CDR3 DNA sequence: TGTGCCAGCAGCTCCGGGGAAGAGACCCAGTACTTC.